This T cell receptor (beta chain) was documented in a study of PD-1 blockade in classical Hodgkin lymphoma. This clone was detected once. Its antigen is as yet unknown. The CDR3 length is 13 residues. Germline lookup yields CDR1 MNHEY and CDR2 SMNVEV (reference sequence). Between the trimmed V and J ends, which lost 6 bases and 6 bases, there was a span of 12 bases. Study results and caveats: Differences between repertoires have undefined causes, possibly disease activity or prior therapy. As was reported, newly diagnosed patients showed lower baseline TCR diversity than healthy donors did.

The time point was: newly diagnosed, previously untreated cHL patient sample. PBMCs were thawed, and CD8+ T cells were then isolated from them by magnetic negative selection. Untreated, newly diagnosed classical Hodgkin lymphoma PBMCs served for comparison. Assay used: immunoSEQ multiplex PCR; TCRdb lists only in-frame clones, some missing. Altogether about 21,000 clones are present, about 83% being singletons, with the ten largest covering roughly 7%. This clonotype originated in a human donor with classical Hodgkin lymphoma. The sample consisted of CD8+ T cells from blood. The J gene is TRBJ2-1, the V gene TRBV27; unclear D gene. CDR3 residues: CASSPLGLNEQFF. For the CDR3, the DNA is TGTGCCAGCAGCCCCCTTGGGCTCAATGAGCAGTTCTTC.